This entry describes one T cell receptor beta chain. The assay was immunoSEQ multiplex PCR, and TCRdb's table has in-frame clones only and misses some. Of fewer than 150,000 clones in the sample, under 95% were seen once. This sample stems from a study of T cell responses to AZD1222 COVID-19 vaccine. The V gene's germline CDR1 is SEHNR and CDR2 FQNEAQ (reference sequence). There are 15 residues in the CDR3. The V gene lost 1 base and the J gene lost 12 bases, with 21 bases spanning the gap. The source of this sequence is an adult who received the AZD1222 COVID-19 vaccine. This chain links TRBV7-9 with TRBJ1-2; D is perhaps TRBD1 (5 bases). Sequenced here: peripheral blood, sampled 28 days after the second AZD1222 dose. The CDR3: CASSLVSGETVPHTF. The DNA for the CDR3 is TGTGCCAGCAGCTTAGTTTCGGGGGAGACAGTCCCCCACACCTTC.